This T cell receptor beta chain was captured by sequencing in a study of T-cell memory formation after mild COVID-19. The CDR3 spans 17 residues. The germline V gene encodes CDR1 LGHNA and CDR2 YSLEER. The J segment lost 5 bases and the V segment lost 0 bases, leaving 7 bases of the junction unmatched. A single record per CDR3 protein comes from TCRdb applying MiXCR to the 5' RACE reads. The sample records tens of thousands of distinct CDR3 sequences, 25% to 35% being singletons. Sequenced sample: PBMCs or a T cell subset sorted from them (not recorded which). V usage is TRBV4-3 and J usage is TRBJ2-2, with 9 bases fitting TRBD1. This sequence originates from a man in his late teens or twenties who had mild COVID-19 (a few samples of this study predate the infection). Cell type and time point are not known. The CDR3: CASSQDRRTGETGELFF. The DNA of the CDR3 is TGCGCCAGCAGCCAAGATCGCCGGACAGGGGAGACCGGGGAGCTGTTTTTT.